These 20 T cell receptor beta chains share one sample of origin, sequenced in a study of PD-1 blockade in classical Hodgkin lymphoma. Measured with immunoSEQ multiplex PCR; TCRdb has only the in-frame clones, and not every one. The data show approximately 150,000 clones, 78% seen once. After autologous stem cell transplantation all patients relapsed, and prior brentuximab vedotin exposure differed between cohorts. Sequenced here: peripheral blood mononuclear cells (PBMCs), sampled before the second cycle of nivolumab. The receptors originated from a human donor with classical Hodgkin lymphoma.

V and J are TRBV7-9 and TRBJ1-1; D is perhaps TRBD1 (6 bases). The CDR3 spans 15 residues. CDR1 is SEHNR, CDR2 FQNEAQ, per germline (reference sequence). Trimming stripped 1 base from V and 4 bases from J, with 13 bases between. CDR3 loop: CASSLVGGGLTEAFF. In nucleotides, the CDR3 is TGTGCCAGCAGCTTAGTAGGGGGGGGCCTCACTGAAGCTTTCTTT.

This clone was recorded a few times. The chain uses TRBV6-5 and TRBJ1-3; a weak D match, TRBD1 (5 bases). This CDR3 has 15 residues. CDR1 is MNHEY and CDR2 is SVGAGI in the germline V gene. Trimming removed 6 bases from V and 4 bases from J, with 16 bases in between. The CDR3 spells CASSPWGAFGNTIYF. The DNA for the CDR3 is TGTGCCAGCAGCCCCTGGGGCGCCTTCGGAAACACCATATATTTT.

The gene calls are TRBV30 and TRBJ1-5; the match to TRBD1 covers 9 bases. This CDR3 contains 15 residues. CDR1 is GTSNPN, CDR2 SVGIG, per germline (reference sequence). V gave up 1 base and J gave up 0 bases; unmatched junction bases: 1. This chain's CDR3 is CAWSGGQGSNQPQHF. As DNA, the CDR3 is TGTGCCTGGAGTGGGGGACAGGGTAGCAATCAGCCCCAGCATTTT.

The chain has TRBV5-8 and TRBJ1-2, with TRBD1 identical over 12 bases. The V segment lost 3 bases and the J segment 3 bases; nucleotides outside the gene matches: 9. The CDR3 length is 17 residues. Per the germline V gene, CDR1 is SGHTS and CDR2 is YDEGEE. The CDR3 is CASSSWDRGREDYGYTF. The CDR3 region has the DNA TGTGCCAGCAGCTCCTGGGACAGGGGGCGTGAAGACTATGGCTACACCTTC.

This chain links TRBV7-9 with TRBJ2-1; 12 nucleotides line up with TRBD2. The CDR3 covers 15 residues. V trimming: 2 bases; J trimming: 7 bases; junction bases outside the gene matches: 3. Germline V gene sequence: CDR1 SEHNR, CDR2 FQNEAQ (reference sequence). CDR3 DNA sequence: TGTGCCAGCAGCTTACGGACTAGCGGGACGAATGAGCAGTTCTTC. It specifies CASSLRTSGTNEQFF. Together with reference TRBV7-9 and TRBJ2-1, the CDR3 gives the full variable domain: DTGVSQNPRHKITKRGQNVTFRCDPISEHNRLYWYRQTLGQGPEFLTYFQNEAQLEKSRLLSDRFSAERPKGSFSTLEIQRTEQGDSAMYLCASSLRTSGTNEQFFGPGTRLTVL.

The CDR3 is CASSFRQGLQETQYF. As DNA, the CDR3 is TGTGCCAGCAGCTTTCGACAGGGTCTTCAAGAGACCCAGTACTTC. The V and J genes are TRBV5-6 and TRBJ2-5; TRBD1 matches at 7 bases. This CDR3 has 15 amino acids. The junction had 6 bases not matched to a gene; V was cut back by 2 bases and J by 2 bases. The germline V gene encodes CDR1 SGHDT and CDR2 YYEEEE. Looking up the rest from reference TRBV5-6 and TRBJ2-5 gives the full variable domain: DAGVTQSPTHLIKTRGQQVTLRCSPKSGHDTVSWYQQALGQGPQFIFQYYEEEERQRGNFPDRFSGHQFPNYSSELNVNALLLGDSALYLCASSFRQGLQETQYFGPGTRLLVL.

The gene calls are TRBV7-2 and TRBJ2-5, with D possibly being TRBD1 (6 bases). The CDR3 totals 14 residues. V lost 5 bases and J lost 5, with 15 bases in between. Germline loops: CDR1 SGHTA, CDR2 FQGNSA. The CDR3 nucleotides are TGTGCCAGCAGCCTGGCCGACAGGCGGGAGACCCAGTACTTC. Protein product: CASSLADRRETQYF.

This clone came up a few times. The V call is TRBV7-9, the J call TRBJ1-6; D is undetermined. The CDR3 totals 17 residues. Germline assignment: CDR1 SEHNR and CDR2 FQNEAQ (reference sequence). Trimming stripped 5 bases from V and 0 bases from J, with 14 bases between. DNA of the CDR3: TGTGCCAGCAGCCAAGGTTGGAGGAGCTCCTATAATTCACCCCTCCACTTT. This translates into CASSQGWRSSYNSPLHF.

This clone was observed a few times. This rearrangement joins TRBV29-1 to TRBJ1-5, with D perhaps matching TRBD1 (6 bases). The germline V gene has CDR1 SQVTM and CDR2 ANQGSEA. V was pared by 3 bases and J by 2 bases, with 8 bases between. The CDR3 contains 13 residues. The CDR3 nucleotides read TGCAGCGTTGATGCAGGGGGCAATCAGCCCCAGCATTTT. This gives the protein CSVDAGGNQPQHF.

In this sample, this clone turned up a few times. The chain recombines TRBV6-1 with TRBJ2-5, with D uncertain. The CDR3 runs 13 residues. V gave up 3 bases and J gave up 5 bases, with 10 bases separating them. Germline V lookup: CDR1 MNHNS, CDR2 SASEGT. The CDR3 nucleotides read TGTGCCAGCAGTGAGAGTAGCTCTGAGACCCAGTACTTC. It specifies CASSESSSETQYF.

The rearrangement links TRBV11-3 to TRBJ2-1; 8 bases are a match to TRBD2. The junction had 14 bases not matched to a gene; V was cut back by 5 bases and J by 8 bases. The CDR3 length is 16 residues. Germline CDR1 is SGHNT and CDR2 is YENEEA. CDR3 nucleotide sequence: TGTGCCAGCAGCGTCAGCGGGAGCTCACCGGGGCATGAGCAGTTCTTC. Amino acid sequence: CASSVSGSSPGHEQFF.

The genes are TRBV19 and TRBJ2-7; tentative D call: TRBD2 (6 bases). The CDR3 has 17 amino acids. Germline V CDR1 and CDR2: LNHDA, SQIVND (reference sequence). Trimming pared 0 bases from V and 2 bases from J, leaving 17 bases between. The CDR3 region is CASSIERPGVLTYEQYF. CDR3 nucleotides: TGTGCCAGTAGTATAGAACGTCCGGGGGTCCTCACCTACGAGCAGTACTTC.

This clone was found a few times. The chain has TRBV28 and TRBJ2-6, with D tentatively TRBD1 or TRBD2 (6 bases each). CDR1 and CDR2 from the germline V gene are MDHEN and SYDVKM. The CDR3 contains 18 residues. The ends were cut back, 7 bases at V and 1 base at J, with 20 bases in the middle. Here the CDR3 reads CASTMGGTLGSGANVLTF. The CDR3, as DNA: TGTGCCAGCACCATGGGGGGCACTCTAGGTTCTGGGGCCAACGTCCTGACTTTC.

The rearrangement joins TRBV5-1 to TRBJ2-1; 10 bases map to TRBD2. With V trimmed by 4 bases and J by 5 bases, 6 bases remained unmatched. From germline, CDR1 is SGHRS and CDR2 YFSETQ. The CDR3 has 15 amino acids. For the CDR3, the DNA is TGCGCCAGCAGCGCTTTAGCGGGGGGCAACAATGAGCAGTTCTTC. It encodes CASSALAGGNNEQFF.

The V gene is TRBV19, the J gene TRBJ2-3; 9 bases match TRBD1. Trimming cost V 5 bases and J 2 bases; bases outside gene matches: 5. The CDR3 sequence is 15 residues long. Germline values: CDR1 LNHDA, CDR2 SQIVND (reference sequence). CDR3 sequence: CASSPRTGDTDTQYF. In nucleotides, the CDR3 is TGTGCCAGTAGTCCCAGGACAGGGGACACAGATACGCAGTATTTT.

The chain is built from TRBV7-9 and TRBJ2-7; 10 nucleotides agree with TRBD2. This CDR3 is built from 15 residues. Trimming took 2 bases from V and 7 from J; bases not matched to a gene: 8. The V gene's germline CDR1 is SEHNR and CDR2 FQNEAQ (reference sequence). This chain's CDR3 is CASSLYPSGSNEQYF. As DNA, the CDR3 is TGTGCCAGCAGCTTATATCCTAGCGGGAGTAATGAGCAGTACTTC. Combining the CDR3 with reference TRBV7-9 and TRBJ2-7 gives the whole variable domain DTGVSQNPRHKITKRGQNVTFRCDPISEHNRLYWYRQTLGQGPEFLTYFQNEAQLEKSRLLSDRFSAERPKGSFSTLEIQRTEQGDSAMYLCASSLYPSGSNEQYFGPGTRLTVT.

This clone was found a few times. This chain links TRBV29-1 with TRBJ1-2; D remains unclear. The germline gives CDR1 SQVTM, CDR2 ANQGSEA. Trimming stripped 6 bases from V and 0 bases from J, with 8 bases between. The CDR3 is made up of 12 amino acids. The CDR3 loop reads CSVLTPNYGYTF. Here the CDR3 DNA reads TGCAGCGTGTTAACACCTAACTATGGCTACACCTTC.

The chain combines TRBV10-3 with TRBJ2-7; TRBD1 aligns across 8 bases. Germline CDR1 reads ENHRY; CDR2 reads SYGVKD. The CDR3 totals 14 residues. Losses at the gene ends were 5 bases for V and 5 bases for J; bases not matched to a gene: 8. CDR3 in amino acids: CAISPSGGQDEQYF. The CDR3 nucleotides read TGTGCCATCAGTCCATCTGGGGGACAGGACGAGCAGTACTTC.

V and J are TRBV25-1 and TRBJ2-3, with D maybe TRBD1 (5 bases). V gave up 0 bases and J gave up 6 bases, with 10 bases separating them. The CDR3 covers 14 residues. The germline gives CDR1 MGHDK, CDR2 SYGVNS. Written as DNA, the CDR3 is TGTGCCAGCAGTGAATACTCAGGGCTTGATACGCAGTATTTT. It encodes CASSEYSGLDTQYF.

The chain couples TRBV6-5 to TRBJ1-1, with a weak D call TRBD1 (5 bases). The CDR3 contains 13 residues. V gave up 10 bases and J gave up 0 bases, with 12 bases separating them. Germline CDR1 reads MNHEY; CDR2 reads SVGAGI. CDR3 coding DNA: TGTGCCATCAGGGTCGTGGTGAACACTGAAGCTTTCTTT. It translates to CAIRVVVNTEAFF.